This T cell receptor beta chain comes out of a study of response to subunit inactivated influenza vaccine. Study results and limitations: Few new T cells, the authors suggested, are recruited by each seasonal influenza vaccination.

CDR1 SGHVS and CDR2 FNYEAQ come from the germline V gene. Trimming cost V 1 base and J 3 bases, with 8 bases left between them. The CDR3 contains 14 residues. TCRdb re-derived calls from the RT-PCR reads in MiXCR, one entry per CDR3 protein. The data hold around 500,000 distinct CDR3 sequences, with about a tenth observed a single time. As regards this clonotype: Its matching antigen is unknown.

This receptor was identified in a man aged 45-60 years who received an inactivated influenza vaccine. The chain is built from TRBV7-6 and TRBJ2-3; D gene uncertain. The sample in question was PBMCs from blood, obtained about 6 weeks after vaccination. DNA for the CDR3: TGTGCCAGCAGCTTAGTAACCCCGACAGATACGCAGTATTTT. Its translation: CASSLVTPTDTQYF.